These T cell receptor beta chains were read from a single sample in a study of cytomegalovirus exposure and HLA in healthy donors. The assay was immunoSEQ multiplex PCR, and TCRdb's table has in-frame clones only and misses some. This table has about 110,000 clones, around 77% appearing once. The sample comprised PBMCs. The source of these receptors is a male donor in good health and CMV-seronegative. The CDR3 runs from the conserved cysteine through the conserved F or W. Each record gives: V gene, clone size, J gene, CDR3 length, D gene, CDR3 protein, CDR3 DNA. D genes are given only for firm matches. The size entry is marked missing in some rows and otherwise reads once, few, many or a size class.

TRBV6-1,.,TRBJ1-2,13,TRBD1,CASSRDSGYGYTF,TGTGCCAGCAGTCGGGACAGCGGGTATGGCTACACCTTC
TRBV6-5,.,TRBJ1-1,14,TRBD1,CASSIGTANTEAFF,TGTGCCAGCAGTATCGGGACAGCGAACACTGAAGCTTTCTTT
TRBV7-2,.,TRBJ1-3,17,TRBD1,CASSLVQGALHGNTIYF,TGTGCCAGCAGCTTAGTTCAGGGGGCGCTACATGGAAACACCATATATTTT
TRBV5-1,.,TRBJ2-1,15,TRBD2,CASSIQSGTSNEQFF,TGCGCCAGTTCCATTCAGAGTGGGACTAGCAATGAGCAGTTCTTC
TRBV7-6,.,TRBJ2-3,16,TRBD2,CASSPWGGGRPDTQYF,TGTGCCAGCAGCCCCTGGGGGGGCGGGAGGCCAGATACGCAGTATTTT
TRBV2,.,TRBJ2-4,11,.,CASGGKNIQYF,TGTGCCAGCGGGGGGAAAAACATTCAGTACTTC
TRBV5-6,.,TRBJ2-3,16,.,CASSLSPPRDTDTQYF,TGTGCCAGCAGCTTGTCCCCCCCTCGCGACACAGATACGCAGTATTTT
TRBV27,few,TRBJ1-5,16,.,CASSPYTGFADQPQHF,TGTGCCAGCAGTCCCTACACAGGGTTCGCCGACCAGCCCCAGCATTTT
TRBV7-2,.,TRBJ2-5,13,.,CASSLDREETQYF,TGTGCCAGCAGCTTAGACAGGGAAGAGACCCAGTACTTC
TRBV7-6,.,TRBJ2-5,13,.,CASSFSGQETQYF,TGTGCCAGCAGCTTTTCGGGACAAGAGACCCAGTACTTC
TRBV10-2,.,TRBJ2-3,16,.,CASMKGTGGFRDTQYF,TGCGCCAGCATGAAGGGGACTGGGGGGTTTAGAGATACGCAGTATTTT
TRBV9,.,TRBJ2-2,15,TRBD2,CASSATSGNTGELFF,TGTGCCAGCAGCGCGACTAGCGGGAACACCGGGGAGCTGTTTTTT
TRBV2,.,TRBJ2-7,13,TRBD2,CASSTGLAYEQYF,TGTGCCAGCAGTACGGGACTAGCGTACGAGCAGTACTTC
TRBV5-1,.,TRBJ1-3,15,TRBD1,CASSGQGGSGNTIYF,TGCGCCAGCAGCGGACAGGGCGGTTCTGGAAACACCATATATTTT
TRBV30,.,TRBJ1-1,14,TRBD1,CAWTETGALKTAFF,TGTGCCTGGACCGAGACAGGGGCCCTTAAGACGGCTTTCTTT
TRBV6-1,.,TRBJ1-5,13,.,CASSEWANQPQHF,TGTGCCAGCAGTGAATGGGCCAATCAGCCCCAGCATTTT
TRBV19,.,TRBJ2-2,14,.,CATRRGGGTGELFF,TGTGCCACCCGAAGGGGTGGCGGCACCGGGGAGCTGTTTTTT
TRBV11-2,.,TRBJ2-7,14,.,CASSLYLLSYEQYF,TGTGCCAGCAGCTTATATCTCCTCTCCTACGAGCAGTACTTC
TRBV5-4,.,TRBJ1-2,15,TRBD1,CASSSWTGTGYGYTF,TGTGCCAGCAGCTCCTGGACAGGGACAGGCTATGGCTACACCTTC
TRBV10-3,few,TRBJ2-1,19,TRBD2,CAISESRTSGRASYNEQFF,TGTGCCATCAGTGAGTCCCGGACTAGCGGGAGGGCCTCCTACAATGAGCAGTTCTTC
TRBV7-6,.,TRBJ1-2,16,TRBD1,CASSSLPGQGSGGYTF,TGTGCCAGCAGCTCCCTGCCGGGACAGGGGTCCGGTGGCTACACCTTC
TRBV7-8,.,TRBJ2-1,15,.,CASSKQVSSYNEQFF,TGTGCCAGCAGCAAACAGGTGAGCTCCTACAATGAGCAGTTCTTC
TRBV29-1,once,TRBJ1-1,12,.,CSVPTGNTEAFF,TGCAGCGTTCCCACAGGGAACACTGAAGCTTTCTTT
TRBV27,few,TRBJ2-4,16,.,CASSPRTALAKNIQYF,TGTGCCAGCAGTCCTCGGACAGCCCTAGCCAAAAACATTCAGTACTTC
TRBV5-4,.,TRBJ2-4,19,TRBD1,CASSLGVGQGAFLGNIQYF,TGTGCCAGCAGCTTAGGTGTGGGGCAGGGGGCGTTTTTGGGAAACATTCAGTACTTC
TRBV6-4,.,TRBJ2-3,15,TRBD2,CASRAGGSGTDTQYF,TGTGCCAGCAGGGCGGGCGGGAGCGGGACAGATACGCAGTATTTT
TRBV18,.,TRBJ1-1,14,TRBD1,CASSQTGGTTEAFF,TGTGCCAGCTCACAGACAGGGGGAACCACTGAAGCTTTCTTT